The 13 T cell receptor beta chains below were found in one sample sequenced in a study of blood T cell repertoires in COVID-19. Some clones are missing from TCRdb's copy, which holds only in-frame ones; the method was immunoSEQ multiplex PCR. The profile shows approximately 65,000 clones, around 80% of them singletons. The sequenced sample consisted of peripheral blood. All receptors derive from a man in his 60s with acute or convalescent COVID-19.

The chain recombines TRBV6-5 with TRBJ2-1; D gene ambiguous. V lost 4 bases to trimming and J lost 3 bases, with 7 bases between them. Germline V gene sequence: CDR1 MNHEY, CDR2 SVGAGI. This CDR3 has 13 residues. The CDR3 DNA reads TGTGCCAGCAGTTTACGGGTCTACAATGAGCAGTTCTTC. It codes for CASSLRVYNEQFF.

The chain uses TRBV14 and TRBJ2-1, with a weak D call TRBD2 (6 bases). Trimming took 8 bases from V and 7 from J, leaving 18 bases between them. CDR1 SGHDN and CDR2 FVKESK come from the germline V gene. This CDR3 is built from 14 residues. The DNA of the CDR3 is TGTGCCAGCGTTGGGGGGAGCATAGGTAATGAGCAGTTCTTC. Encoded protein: CASVGGSIGNEQFF.

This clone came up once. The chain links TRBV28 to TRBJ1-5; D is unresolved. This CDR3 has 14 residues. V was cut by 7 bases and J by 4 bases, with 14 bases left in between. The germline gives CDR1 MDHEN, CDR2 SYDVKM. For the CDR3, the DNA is TGTGCCAGCAATCCCACTCCTCGAAATCAGCCCCAGCATTTT. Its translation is CASNPTPRNQPQHF.

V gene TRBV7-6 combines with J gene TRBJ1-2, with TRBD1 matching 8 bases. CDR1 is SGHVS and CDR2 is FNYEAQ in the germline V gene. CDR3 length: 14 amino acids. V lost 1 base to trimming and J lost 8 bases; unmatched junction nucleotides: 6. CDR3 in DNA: TGTGCCAGCAGCTTAGATGGGACAGGCTTGGGCTACACCTTC. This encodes CASSLDGTGLGYTF.

The CDR3 sequence: CASSMGGQETQYF. CDR3 bases: TGTGCCAGCAGCATGGGAGGACAAGAGACCCAGTACTTC. The chain recombines TRBV7-9 with TRBJ2-5; weak D call: TRBD2 (6 bases). In germline, CDR1 is SEHNR, CDR2 FQNEAQ (reference sequence). The CDR3 covers 13 residues. Trimming pared 5 bases from V and 2 bases from J, leaving 9 bases between.

The CDR3 DNA reads as TGTGCCAGCAGGAAAAAACAGGGGGCGGGAGATCAGCCCCAGCATTTT. Its translation: CASRKKQGAGDQPQHF. The chain recombines TRBV6-6 with TRBJ1-5; 9 nucleotides match TRBD1. The CDR3 length is 16 residues. The germline V gene encodes CDR1 MNHNY and CDR2 SVGAGI (reference sequence). V lost 6 bases to trimming and J lost 5 bases; unmatched junction nucleotides: 11.

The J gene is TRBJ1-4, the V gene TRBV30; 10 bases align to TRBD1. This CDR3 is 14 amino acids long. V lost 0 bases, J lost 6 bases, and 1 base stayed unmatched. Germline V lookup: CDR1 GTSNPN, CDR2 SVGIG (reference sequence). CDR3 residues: CAWSVGQGYEKLFF. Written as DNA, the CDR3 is TGTGCCTGGAGTGTGGGACAGGGGTATGAAAAACTGTTTTTT.

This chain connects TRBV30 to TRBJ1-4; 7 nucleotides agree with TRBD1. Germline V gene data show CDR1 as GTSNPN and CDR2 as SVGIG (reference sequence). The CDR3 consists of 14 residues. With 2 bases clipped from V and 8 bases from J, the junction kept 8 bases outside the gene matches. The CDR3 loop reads CAWSTSPGGEKLFF. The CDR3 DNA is TGTGCCTGGAGTACCTCTCCAGGGGGGGAAAAACTGTTTTTT.

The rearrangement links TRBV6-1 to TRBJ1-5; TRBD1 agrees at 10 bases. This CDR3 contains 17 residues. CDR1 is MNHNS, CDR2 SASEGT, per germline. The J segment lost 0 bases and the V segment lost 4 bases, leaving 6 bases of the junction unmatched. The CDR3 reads CASSGGQGGYSNQPQHF. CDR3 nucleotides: TGTGCCAGCAGTGGCGGACAGGGGGGCTATAGCAATCAGCCCCAGCATTTT.

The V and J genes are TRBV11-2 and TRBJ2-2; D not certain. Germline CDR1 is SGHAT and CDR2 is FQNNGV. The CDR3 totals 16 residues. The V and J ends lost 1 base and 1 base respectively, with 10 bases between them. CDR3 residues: CASSLVHPMNTGELFF. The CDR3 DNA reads TGTGCCAGCAGCTTAGTACACCCGATGAACACCGGGGAGCTGTTTTTT.

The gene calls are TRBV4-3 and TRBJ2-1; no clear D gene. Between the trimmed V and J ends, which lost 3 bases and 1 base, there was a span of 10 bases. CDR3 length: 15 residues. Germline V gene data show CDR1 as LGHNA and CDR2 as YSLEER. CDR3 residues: CASSHLRLSYNEQFF. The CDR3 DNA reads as TGCGCCAGCAGCCACCTTCGCCTATCCTACAATGAGCAGTTCTTC.

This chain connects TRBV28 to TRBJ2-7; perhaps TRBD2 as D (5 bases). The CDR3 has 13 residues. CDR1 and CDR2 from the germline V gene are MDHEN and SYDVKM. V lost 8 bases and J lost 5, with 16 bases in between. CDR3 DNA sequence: TGTGCCAGCGCTTTCCCTAGAGGGAACGAGCAGTACTTC. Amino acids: CASAFPRGNEQYF.

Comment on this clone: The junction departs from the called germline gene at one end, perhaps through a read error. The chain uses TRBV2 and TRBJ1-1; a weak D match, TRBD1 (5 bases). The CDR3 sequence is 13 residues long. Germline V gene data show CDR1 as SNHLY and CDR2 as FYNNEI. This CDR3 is CASSYRTDTEAFF. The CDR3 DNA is TGTGCCAGCAGTTACAGAACGGACACGGAAGCTTTCTTT.